Each of the 18 T cell receptor beta chains below was sequenced from the same sample in a study of siplizumab effects on memory and regulatory T cells. Only in-frame clones appear in the TCRdb table, and some are missing; sequencing was by immunoSEQ multiplex PCR. The sample has about 120,000 clones; about 94% are singletons. Sequenced material: non-Treg CD4+ T cells sorted from blood. Source of these receptors: a human donor in good health.

The rearrangement links TRBV29-1 to TRBJ2-2; 7 bases fit TRBD1. Germline values: CDR1 SQVTM, CDR2 ANQGSEA. J gave up 6 bases and V 3 bases, and 7 bases lay outside the gene matches. The CDR3 loop spans 14 amino acids. The CDR3 reads CSVDVTGRPGELFF. The CDR3 coding sequence is TGCAGCGTTGATGTGACAGGGAGACCCGGGGAGCTGTTTTTT.

This clone was picked up one time. The rearrangement joins TRBV12-5 to TRBJ2-7, with a weak D call TRBD2 (5 bases). From germline, CDR1 is LGHNT and CDR2 FRNRAP. With 3 bases removed from V and 1 base from J, the gap between germline ends came to 10 bases. The CDR3 extends over 14 amino acids. In nucleotides, the CDR3 is TGTGCTAGTGGTTTTCCCCAGCGGTCCTACGAGCAGTACTTC. Protein product: CASGFPQRSYEQYF.

The V call is TRBV19, the J call TRBJ2-7; D is uncertain. This CDR3 contains 16 residues. Per germline, CDR1 LNHDA and CDR2 SQIVND (reference sequence). V dropped 1 base and J dropped 0 bases, with 13 bases sitting between them. For the CDR3, the DNA is TGTGCCAGTAGTATAGGGCTACCGCCGAGCTCCTACGAGCAGTACTTC. Translating it yields CASSIGLPPSSYEQYF.

V and J are TRBV5-1 and TRBJ2-7; 7 nucleotides line up with TRBD2. After removal of 2 bases from V and 6 bases from J, the junction contained 17 bases not matched to a gene. This CDR3 has 17 residues. From germline, CDR1 is SGHRS and CDR2 YFSETQ. CDR3 sequence: CASSFSPRGAGEGEQYF. The CDR3 nucleotides read TGCGCCAGCAGCTTTAGTCCCCGAGGTGCGGGAGAGGGCGAGCAGTACTTC.

This chain connects TRBV7-2 to TRBJ1-1, with D possibly matching TRBD1 (5 bases). This CDR3 region has 14 residues. Trimming took off 0 bases at V and 5 bases at J, with 10 bases between the two ends. CDR1 and CDR2 from the germline V gene are SGHTA and FQGNSA. The CDR3 coding sequence is TGTGCCAGCAGCTTAGCCAGGGTGTTAACTGAAGCTTTCTTT. It yields the protein CASSLARVLTEAFF.

This chain joins TRBV2 and TRBJ1-5, with 8 nucleotides matching TRBD1. This CDR3 is 15 amino acids long. Unmatched junction bases numbered 5, after V lost 5 bases and J lost 2 bases. Germline V lookup: CDR1 SNHLY, CDR2 FYNNEI. For the CDR3, the DNA is TGTGCCAGCAGTCGACAGGGGCAGGGCAATCAGCCCCAGCATTTT. Amino acids: CASSRQGQGNQPQHF.

The genes are TRBV2 and TRBJ1-5, with 8 bases identical to TRBD1. The trim removed 6 bases at V and 7 bases at J, leaving 11 bases unmatched. The CDR3 spans 15 residues. Germline V gene data show CDR1 as SNHLY and CDR2 as FYNNEI. CDR3: CASSGGQGRGQPQHF. In DNA, the CDR3 is TGTGCCAGCAGCGGAGGACAGGGAAGGGGCCAGCCCCAGCATTTT.

This chain connects TRBV7-3 to TRBJ2-2; 8 bases are shared with TRBD2. The CDR3 runs to 14 residues. Trimming took 1 base from V and 7 from J; bases not matched to a gene: 2. Germline assignment: CDR1 SGHTA and CDR2 FQGTGA. DNA of the CDR3: TGTGCCAGCAGCTTAATCGGGAGGGGCGGGGAGCTGTTTTTT. Translation gives CASSLIGRGGELFF.

This clone was counted between two and nine times. The CDR3 bases are TGTGCCAGTAGTATACAGGATCATCAGCCCCAGCATTTT. This codes for CASSIQDHQPQHF. The chain combines TRBV19 with TRBJ1-5; D remains ambiguous. This CDR3 is built from 13 residues. CDR1 is LNHDA and CDR2 is SQIVND in the germline V gene (reference sequence). V was trimmed by 2 bases and J by 5 bases, leaving 7 bases between them.

The rearrangement uses TRBV7-9 and TRBJ1-2; tentative D call: TRBD1 (6 bases). This CDR3 is built from 16 residues. Germline values: CDR1 SEHNR, CDR2 FQNEAQ (reference sequence). Trimming stripped 3 bases from V and 3 bases from J, with 17 bases between. The CDR3 here is CASSLSPGVVDYGYTF. The CDR3 DNA sequence: TGTGCCAGCAGCTTGTCCCCAGGGGTGGTAGACTATGGCTACACCTTC.

V gene TRBV5-6 combines with J gene TRBJ1-5; D remains unclear. Trimming stripped 0 bases from V and 3 bases from J, with 13 bases between. The CDR3 extends over 16 amino acids. Germline V gene lookup returns CDR1 SGHDT and CDR2 YYEEEE. The DNA for the CDR3 is TGTGCCAGCAGCTTGGCCGCCCGAAGAATCAATCAGCCCCAGCATTTT. Translation gives CASSLAARRINQPQHF.

This clone appeared a few times. This rearrangement joins TRBV18 to TRBJ1-3; D call uncertain. The CDR3 covers 16 residues. CDR1 is KGHSH and CDR2 is LQKENI in the germline V gene. Trimming pared 6 bases from V and 1 base from J, leaving 16 bases between. In nucleotides, the CDR3 is TGTGCCAGCTCTCCCGACCTAACGCTATCTGGAAACACCATATATTTT. It yields the protein CASSPDLTLSGNTIYF.

The chain links TRBV7-9 to TRBJ1-3; unclear D gene. The CDR3 length is 15 residues. Trimming removed 7 bases from V and 0 bases from J, with 13 bases in between. CDR1 and CDR2 from the germline V gene are SEHNR and FQNEAQ (reference sequence). CDR3 nucleotides: TGTGCCAGCATCCTACTAGGCGTCTCTGGAAACACCATATATTTT. This codes for CASILLGVSGNTIYF.

V and J are TRBV18 and TRBJ1-2; D might be TRBD1 (5 bases). Per the germline V gene, CDR1 is KGHSH and CDR2 is LQKENI. The CDR3 is 15 amino acids. Trimming stripped 1 base from V and 0 bases from J, with 9 bases between. The chain's CDR3 is CASSPLTDTNYGYTF. The CDR3 DNA sequence: TGTGCCAGCTCACCACTAACGGACACTAACTATGGCTACACCTTC.

The rearrangement uses TRBV7-9 and TRBJ2-7; no definite D call. From germline, CDR1 is SEHNR and CDR2 FQNEAQ (reference sequence). Deletions cut 5 bases from V and 3 bases from J, with 8 bases between. The CDR3 sequence is 12 residues long. The CDR3 DNA follows: TGTGCCAGCAGCCCCGGGCTCTACGAGCAGTACTTC. It translates to CASSPGLYEQYF.

The rearrangement joins TRBV7-2 to TRBJ1-4, with 7 bases fitting TRBD1. Unmatched junction bases numbered 11, after V lost 6 bases and J lost 7 bases. The CDR3 extends over 15 amino acids. Germline lookup yields CDR1 SGHTA and CDR2 FQGNSA. CDR3 in amino acids: CASRDVGGPSEKLFF. Here the CDR3 DNA reads TGTGCCAGCAGAGATGTAGGGGGCCCTAGTGAAAAACTGTTTTTT.

The rearrangement links TRBV5-8 to TRBJ1-3; D gene uncertain. This CDR3 region has 15 residues. Germline CDR1 reads SGHTS; CDR2 reads YDEGEE. V lost 0 bases and J lost 0, with 7 bases in between. In nucleotides, the CDR3 is TGTGCCAGCAGCTTGGGACGGCACTCTGGAAACACCATATATTTT. Amino acid sequence: CASSLGRHSGNTIYF.

The count of this clone is one. The rearrangement joins TRBV27 to TRBJ1-5, with 9 bases that match TRBD1. Per germline, CDR1 MNHEY and CDR2 SMNVEV (reference sequence). The CDR3 contains 16 residues. V lost 1 base to trimming and J lost 6 bases; unmatched junction nucleotides: 7. The CDR3 DNA is TGTGCCAGCAGTTTATATGGGACAGGGCCCACTCAGCCCCAGCATTTT. This gives the protein CASSLYGTGPTQPQHF.